The 13 T cell receptor beta chains listed next were all sequenced from one sample in a study of T-cell memory formation after mild COVID-19. TCRdb reprocessed the 5' RACE reads via MiXCR and lists one record per CDR3 protein. The profile shows about 360,000 distinct CDR3 sequences, 10% to 15% of them singletons. The sample consisted of PBMCs or a T cell subset sorted from them (not recorded which). These receptor sequences come from a man aged 18 to 30 who had mild COVID-19 (a few samples of this study predate the infection). Cell type and time point are not known.

The rearrangement joins TRBV24-1 to TRBJ2-3; 7 nucleotides line up with TRBD2. Germline V CDR1 and CDR2: KGHDR, SFDVKD. With 6 bases clipped from V and 5 bases from J, the junction kept 1 base outside the gene matches. The CDR3 runs to 12 residues. CDR3 nucleotides: TGTGCCACCAGTTGGGGGGGAGATACGCAGTATTTT. This encodes CATSWGGDTQYF.

In this sample, this clonotype turned up many times. The gene calls are TRBV29-1 and TRBJ1-2; 9 positions agree with TRBD1. Trimming at V came to 7 bases and at J to 1 base, leaving 4 bases not matched to a gene. Germline V gene data show CDR1 as SQVTM and CDR2 as ANQGSEA. CDR3 length: 13 amino acids. The CDR3 here is CSAGQGINYGYTF. In nucleotides, the CDR3 is TGCAGCGCCGGACAGGGGATTAACTATGGCTACACCTTC. Full variable domain (rest looked up from reference TRBV29-1 and TRBJ1-2): SAVISQKPSRDICQRGTSLTIQCQVDSQVTMMFWYRQQPGQSLTLIATANQGSEATYESGFVIDKFPISRPNLTFSTLTVSNMSPEDSSIYLCSAGQGINYGYTFGSGTRLTVV.

The V and J genes are TRBV10-3 and TRBJ2-7, with no clear D. Germline V gives CDR1 ENHRY, CDR2 SYGVKD. Between the trimmed V and J ends, which lost 3 bases and 4 bases, there was a span of 4 bases. This CDR3 is built from 11 residues. This CDR3 reads CAISDSYEQYV. CDR3 coding DNA: TGTGCCATCAGTGACTCTTACGAGCAGTACGTC.

This clonotype was counted at least ten times. The chain has TRBV6-1 and TRBJ2-7; D unclear. The V gene lost 2 bases and the J gene lost 2 bases, with 13 bases spanning the gap. The CDR3 has 15 amino acids. Germline V gives CDR1 MNHNS, CDR2 SASEGT. CDR3 sequence (DNA): TGTGCCAGCAGTGAATACAGCGTCATTACCTACGAGCAGTACTTC. This gives the protein CASSEYSVITYEQYF.

This clonotype was observed a few times. The chain combines TRBV20-1 with TRBJ2-5; D is possibly TRBD2 (6 bases). Germline CDR1 reads DFQATT; CDR2 reads SNEGSKA (reference sequence). V shed 3 bases and J shed 4 bases, with 9 bases lying between them. The CDR3 totals 12 residues. The chain's CDR3 is CSARGGRETQYF. CDR3 sequence (DNA): TGCAGTGCTAGGGGGGGAAGAGAGACCCAGTACTTC.

There are a few counts of this clonotype. This chain uses TRBV4-2 with TRBJ2-1; D gene uncertain. V lost 1 base and J lost 5, with 9 bases in between. The CDR3 loop spans 14 amino acids. Germline V gene lookup returns CDR1 LGHNA and CDR2 YNFKEQ. CDR3 DNA: TGTGCCAGCAGCCAAGCTTCTATTCACAATGAGCAGTTCTTC. The encoded protein is CASSQASIHNEQFF.

In its sample, this clonotype was seen many times. The chain is built from TRBV7-6 and TRBJ2-5; D call uncertain. V shed 1 base and J shed 5 bases, with 5 bases lying between them. Per the germline V gene, CDR1 is SGHVS and CDR2 is FNYEAQ. This CDR3 is built from 12 residues. The CDR3 DNA reads as TGTGCCAGCAGCTTAGAGCTGGAGACCCAGTACTTC. The encoded protein is CASSLELETQYF.

J is TRBJ2-2 and V is TRBV9; D is uncertain. The CDR3 is 13 residues long. V lost 5 bases and J 6 bases, leaving 11 bases between the germline ends. From germline, CDR1 is SGDLS and CDR2 YYNGEE. CDR3: CASREGFSGELFF. In DNA form, the CDR3 reads TGTGCCAGCAGGGAAGGATTCTCCGGGGAGCTGTTTTTT. The full variable domain, its missing parts supplied by reference TRBV9 and TRBJ2-2, is DSGVTQTPKHLITATGQRVTLRCSPRSGDLSVYWYQQSLDQGLQFLIQYYNGEERAKGNILERFSAQQFPDLHSELNLSSLELGDSALYFCASREGFSGELFFGEGSRLTVL.

The rearrangement links TRBV6-2 or TRBV6-3 to TRBJ2-1; no reliable D call. Germline V gene lookup returns CDR1 MNHEY and CDR2 SVGEGT. This CDR3 has 14 residues. V shed 7 bases and J shed 9 bases, with 19 bases lying between them. The CDR3 loop is CASTSVVSGGEQFF. The CDR3 DNA sequence: TGTGCCAGCACCAGCGTAGTCTCGGGCGGTGAGCAGTTCTTC.

In its sample, this clonotype was seen a few times. This chain connects TRBV20-1 to TRBJ1-6, with D perhaps TRBD1 (5 bases). The CDR3 sequence is 13 residues long. Germline V gene sequence: CDR1 DFQATT, CDR2 SNEGSKA (reference sequence). The V gene lost 5 bases and the J gene lost 8 bases, with 13 bases spanning the gap. In DNA, the CDR3 is TGCAGTGCTTCCGGGACCGCTTATTCACCCCTCCACTTT. Amino acid sequence: CSASGTAYSPLHF.

The chain employs TRBV29-1 and TRBJ2-5; the D gene could be TRBD1 or TRBD2 (6 bases each). V lost 4 bases to trimming and J lost 4 bases, with 13 bases between them. The germline gives CDR1 SQVTM, CDR2 ANQGSEA. The CDR3 runs to 13 residues. The CDR3 DNA reads as TGCAGCGTTGCCTTTCGGGGGCGAGAGACCCAGTACTTC. Its translation is CSVAFRGRETQYF.

This chain links TRBV11-1 with TRBJ1-1, with D perhaps TRBD1 (5 bases). Trimming cost V 1 base and J 8 bases, with 8 bases left between them. Germline V gives CDR1 SGHAT, CDR2 FQDESV (reference sequence). This CDR3 has 12 residues. CDR3 DNA sequence: TGTGCCAGCAGCTTAGGGGGGATCGAAGCTTTCTTT. Translation: CASSLGGIEAFF.

Only a few counts were recorded for this clonotype. The chain combines TRBV12-3 or TRBV12-4 with TRBJ2-1; 11 nucleotides agree with TRBD2. The CDR3 has 14 residues. V was pared by 7 bases and J by 13 bases, with 12 bases of the junction left unmatched. CDR3 residues: CASKASGGPIGQFF. The CDR3 DNA sequence: TGTGCCAGCAAGGCTAGCGGGGGGCCAATCGGTCAGTTCTTC.